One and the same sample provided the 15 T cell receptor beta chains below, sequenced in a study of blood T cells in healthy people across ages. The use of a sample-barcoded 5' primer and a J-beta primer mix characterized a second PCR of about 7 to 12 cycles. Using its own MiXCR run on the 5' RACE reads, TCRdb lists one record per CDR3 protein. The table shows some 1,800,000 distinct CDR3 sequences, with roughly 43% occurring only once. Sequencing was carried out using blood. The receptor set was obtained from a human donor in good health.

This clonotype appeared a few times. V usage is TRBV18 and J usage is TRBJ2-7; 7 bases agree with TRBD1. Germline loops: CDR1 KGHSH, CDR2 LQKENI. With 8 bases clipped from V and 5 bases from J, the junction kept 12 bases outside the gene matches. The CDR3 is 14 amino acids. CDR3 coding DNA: TGTGCCAGCACGAATCTACAGGGGAACCACGAGCAGTACTTC. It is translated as CASTNLQGNHEQYF.

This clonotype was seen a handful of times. This CDR3 is CASSSETSYSTSGGADNCEQYF. The CDR3 DNA reads TGTGCCAGCTCCAGCGAGACTTCTTACTCCACTAGCGGGGGGGCTGATAACTGCGAGCAGTACTTC. The V call is TRBV21-1, the J call TRBJ2-7; the D call in the table, TRBD2, was not verified against the DNA. TRBV21-1 is marked as a pseudogene. This CDR3 contains 22 residues.

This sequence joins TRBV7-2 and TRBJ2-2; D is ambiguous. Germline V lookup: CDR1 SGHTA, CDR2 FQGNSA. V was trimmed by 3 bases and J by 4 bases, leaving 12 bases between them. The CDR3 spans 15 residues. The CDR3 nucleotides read TGTGCCAGCAGCTTCGGTCGGGCCGGCACCGGGGAGCTGTTTTTT. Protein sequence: CASSFGRAGTGELFF.

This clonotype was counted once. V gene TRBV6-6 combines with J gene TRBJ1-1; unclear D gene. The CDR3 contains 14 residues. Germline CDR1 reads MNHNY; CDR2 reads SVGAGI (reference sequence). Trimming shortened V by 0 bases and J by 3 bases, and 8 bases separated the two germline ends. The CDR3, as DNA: TGTGCCAGCAGTTACTCGAAGAGGGACACTGAAGCTTTCTTT. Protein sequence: CASSYSKRDTEAFF.

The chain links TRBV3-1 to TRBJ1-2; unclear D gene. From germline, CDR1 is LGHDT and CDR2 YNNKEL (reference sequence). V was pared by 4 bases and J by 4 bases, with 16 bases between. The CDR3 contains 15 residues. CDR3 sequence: CASSPRELIGYGYTF. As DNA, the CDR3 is TGTGCCAGCAGCCCCCGGGAGCTAATAGGCTATGGCTACACCTTC.

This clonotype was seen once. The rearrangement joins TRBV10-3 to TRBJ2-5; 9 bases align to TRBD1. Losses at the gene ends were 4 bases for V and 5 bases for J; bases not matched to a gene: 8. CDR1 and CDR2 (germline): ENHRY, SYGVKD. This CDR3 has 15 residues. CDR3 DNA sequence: TGTGCCATCAGTGGGGGACAGGGAATTCGGGAGACCCAGTACTTC. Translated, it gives CAISGGQGIRETQYF.

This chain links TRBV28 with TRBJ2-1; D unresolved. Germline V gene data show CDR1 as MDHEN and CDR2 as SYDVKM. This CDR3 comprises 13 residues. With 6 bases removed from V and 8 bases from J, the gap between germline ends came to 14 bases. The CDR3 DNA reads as TGTGCCAGCAGGTTCACGGCCATACATGAGCAGTTCTTC. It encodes CASRFTAIHEQFF.

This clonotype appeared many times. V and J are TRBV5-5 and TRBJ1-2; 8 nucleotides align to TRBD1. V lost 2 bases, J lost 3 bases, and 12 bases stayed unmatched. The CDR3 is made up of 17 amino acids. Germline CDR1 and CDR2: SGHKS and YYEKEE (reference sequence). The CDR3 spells CASSLSWDRRRYYGYTF. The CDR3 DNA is TGTGCCAGCAGCTTATCATGGGACAGGCGGCGTTACTATGGCTACACCTTC.

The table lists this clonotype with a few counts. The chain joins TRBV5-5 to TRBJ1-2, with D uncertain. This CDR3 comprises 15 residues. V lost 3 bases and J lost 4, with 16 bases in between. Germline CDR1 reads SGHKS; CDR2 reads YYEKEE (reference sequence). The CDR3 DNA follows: TGTGCCAGCAGCTCCGTTTTGGGCGCGATCTATGGCTACACCTTC. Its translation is CASSSVLGAIYGYTF.

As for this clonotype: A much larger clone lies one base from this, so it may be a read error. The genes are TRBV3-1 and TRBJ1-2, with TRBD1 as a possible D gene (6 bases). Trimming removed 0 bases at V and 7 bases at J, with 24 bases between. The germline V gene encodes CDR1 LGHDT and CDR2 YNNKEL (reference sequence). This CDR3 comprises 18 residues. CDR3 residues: CASSQDYRAGLTGCGYTF. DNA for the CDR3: TGTGCCAGCAGCCAAGACTACAGGGCGGGTCTGACTGGCTGTGGCTACACCTTC.

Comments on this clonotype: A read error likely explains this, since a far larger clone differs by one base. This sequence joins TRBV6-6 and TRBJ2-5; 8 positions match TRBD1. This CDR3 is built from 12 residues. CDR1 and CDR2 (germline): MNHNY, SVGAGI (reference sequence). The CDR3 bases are TGTGCCGGCAGTAGGACAGGGGAGACCCAGTACTTC. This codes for CAGSRTGETQYF.

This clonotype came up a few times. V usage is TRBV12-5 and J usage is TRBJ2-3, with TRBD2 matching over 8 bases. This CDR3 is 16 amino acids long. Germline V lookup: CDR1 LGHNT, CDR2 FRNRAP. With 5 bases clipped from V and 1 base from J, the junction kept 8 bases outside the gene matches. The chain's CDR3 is CASGTASSGRTDTQYF. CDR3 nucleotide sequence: TGTGCTAGTGGTACCGCCTCTAGCGGGCGCACAGATACGCAGTATTTT.

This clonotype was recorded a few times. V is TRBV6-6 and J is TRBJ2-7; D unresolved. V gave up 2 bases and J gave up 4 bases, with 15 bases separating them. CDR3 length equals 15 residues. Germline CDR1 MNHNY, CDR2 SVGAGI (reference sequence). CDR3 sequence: CASSYERSVPYEQYF. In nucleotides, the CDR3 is TGTGCCAGCAGTTACGAAAGGTCCGTACCTTACGAGCAGTACTTC.

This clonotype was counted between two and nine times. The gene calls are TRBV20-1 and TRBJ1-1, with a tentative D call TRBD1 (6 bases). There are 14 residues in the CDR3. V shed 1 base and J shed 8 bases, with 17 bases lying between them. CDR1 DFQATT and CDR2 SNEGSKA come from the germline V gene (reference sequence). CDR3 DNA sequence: TGCAGTGCTAGAGCCTGGGACACCACCCGCGAAGCTTTCTTT. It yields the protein CSARAWDTTREAFF.

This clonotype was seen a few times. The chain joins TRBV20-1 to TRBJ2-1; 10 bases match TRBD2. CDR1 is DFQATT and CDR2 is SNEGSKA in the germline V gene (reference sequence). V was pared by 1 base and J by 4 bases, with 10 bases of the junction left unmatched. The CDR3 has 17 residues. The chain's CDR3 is CSARVAGGRLLYNEQFF. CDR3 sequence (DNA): TGCAGTGCTAGAGTAGCGGGGGGACGTCTCCTTTACAATGAGCAGTTCTTC.